This T cell receptor (beta chain) stems from a study of blood T cell repertoires in COVID-19. The table came from immunoSEQ multiplex PCR; TCRdb's copy has only in-frame clones and leaves some out. The top ten hold under 8.5% of the sample, which has approximately 55,000 clones, around 90% seen once. The clonotype originates from a man between 45 and 60 years old with active COVID-19. The specimen sequenced was peripheral blood.

The CDR3 DNA is TGTGCCAGTAGAACTAGCGGCTACAATGAGCAGTTCTTC. Its protein product is CASRTSGYNEQFF. The V gene is TRBV19, the J gene TRBJ2-1, with 8 nucleotides matching TRBD2. The CDR3 has 13 amino acids. Germline assignment: CDR1 LNHDA and CDR2 SQIVND (reference sequence). The ends lost 6 bases at V and 3 bases at J; junction bases unmatched: 1.